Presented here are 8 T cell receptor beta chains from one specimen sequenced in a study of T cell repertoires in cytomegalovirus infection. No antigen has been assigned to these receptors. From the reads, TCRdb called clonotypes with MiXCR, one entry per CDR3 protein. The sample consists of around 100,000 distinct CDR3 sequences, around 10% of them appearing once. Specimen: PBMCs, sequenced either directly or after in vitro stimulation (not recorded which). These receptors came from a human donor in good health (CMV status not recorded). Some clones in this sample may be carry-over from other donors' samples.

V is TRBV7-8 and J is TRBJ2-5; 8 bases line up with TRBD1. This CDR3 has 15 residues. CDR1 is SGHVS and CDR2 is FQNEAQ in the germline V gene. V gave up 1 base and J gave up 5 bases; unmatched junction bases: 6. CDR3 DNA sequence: TGTGCCAGCAGCTTAGGGACAGGGCATCAGGAGACCCAGTACTTC. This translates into CASSLGTGHQETQYF.

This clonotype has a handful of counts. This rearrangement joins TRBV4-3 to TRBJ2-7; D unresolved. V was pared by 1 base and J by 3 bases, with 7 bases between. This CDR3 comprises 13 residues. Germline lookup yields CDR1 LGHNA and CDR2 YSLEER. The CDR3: CASSQAHGYEQYF. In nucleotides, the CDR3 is TGCGCCAGCAGCCAAGCTCACGGCTACGAGCAGTACTTC.

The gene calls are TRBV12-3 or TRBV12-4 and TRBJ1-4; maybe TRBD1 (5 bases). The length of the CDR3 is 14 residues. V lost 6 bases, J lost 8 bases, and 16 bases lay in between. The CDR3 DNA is TGTGCCAGCAGCCCAGGGTTTGGGGGGGAAAAACTGTTTTTT. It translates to CASSPGFGGEKLFF.

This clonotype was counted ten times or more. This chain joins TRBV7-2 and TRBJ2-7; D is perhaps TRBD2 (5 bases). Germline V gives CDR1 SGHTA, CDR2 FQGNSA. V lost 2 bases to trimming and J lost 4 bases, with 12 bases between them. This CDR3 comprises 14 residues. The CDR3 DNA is TGTGCCAGCAGCTTAACACCGGGGAATTACGAGCAGTACTTC. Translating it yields CASSLTPGNYEQYF.

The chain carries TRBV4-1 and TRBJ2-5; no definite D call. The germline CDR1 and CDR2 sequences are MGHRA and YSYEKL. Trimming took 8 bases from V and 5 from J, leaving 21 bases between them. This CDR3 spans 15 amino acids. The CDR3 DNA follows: TGCGCCAGCCGGCCTAGTGGGATATTTCGGGAGACCCAGTACTTC. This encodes CASRPSGIFRETQYF.

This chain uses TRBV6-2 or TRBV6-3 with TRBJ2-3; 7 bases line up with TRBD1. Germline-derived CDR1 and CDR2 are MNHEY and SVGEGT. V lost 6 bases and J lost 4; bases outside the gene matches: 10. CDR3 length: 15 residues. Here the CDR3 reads CASRQRGRGADTQYF. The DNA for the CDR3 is TGTGCCAGCAGACAAAGGGGGCGCGGAGCAGATACGCAGTATTTT.

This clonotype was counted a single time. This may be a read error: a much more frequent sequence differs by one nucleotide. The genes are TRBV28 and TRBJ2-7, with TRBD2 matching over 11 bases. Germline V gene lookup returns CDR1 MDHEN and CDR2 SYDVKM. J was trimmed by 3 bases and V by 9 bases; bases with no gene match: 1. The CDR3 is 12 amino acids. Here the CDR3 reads CARTSGSYEQYF. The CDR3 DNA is TGTGCCAGAACTAGCGGGAGCTACGAGCAGTACTTC. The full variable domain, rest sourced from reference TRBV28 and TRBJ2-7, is DVKVTQSSRYLVKRTGEKVFLECVQDMDHENMFWYRQDPGLGLRLIYFSYDVKMKEKGDIPEGYSVSREKKERFSLILESASTNQTSMYLCARTSGSYEQYFGPGTRLTVT.

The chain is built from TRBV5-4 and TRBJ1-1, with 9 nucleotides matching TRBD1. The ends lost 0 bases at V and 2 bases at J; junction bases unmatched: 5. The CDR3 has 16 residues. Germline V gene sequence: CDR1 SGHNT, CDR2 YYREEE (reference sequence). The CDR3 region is CASSLEGQGPNTEAFF. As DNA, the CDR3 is TGTGCCAGCAGCTTGGAGGGACAGGGTCCTAACACTGAAGCTTTCTTT.